These 22 T cell receptor beta chains originate from one sample sequenced in a study of blood T cell repertoires in COVID-19. Measured with immunoSEQ multiplex PCR; TCRdb has only the in-frame clones, and not every one. This table holds about 130,000 clones, approximately 80% found once. What was sequenced was peripheral blood. The receptors here all came from a man aged 35 to 55 with active or convalescent COVID-19.

The rearrangement links TRBV14 to TRBJ1-2; D is perhaps TRBD1 (6 bases). CDR1 SGHDN and CDR2 FVKESK come from the germline V gene. Trimming removed 3 bases at V and 3 bases at J, with 11 bases between. CDR3 length: 14 amino acids. CDR3 nucleotides: TGTGCCAGCAGCCACCAGGGGATAGACTATGGCTACACCTTC. Its translation is CASSHQGIDYGYTF.

This chain joins TRBV5-1 and TRBJ2-6, with 8 bases lining up with TRBD1. CDR1 and CDR2 from the germline V gene are SGHRS and YFSETQ. V gave up 3 bases and J gave up 4 bases; unmatched junction bases: 6. The CDR3 is 16 residues long. This chain's CDR3 is CASSWQGAEGANVLTF. The DNA of the CDR3 is TGCGCCAGCAGCTGGCAGGGGGCCGAGGGGGCCAACGTCCTGACTTTC.

The V and J genes are TRBV7-2 and TRBJ2-5, with 10 bases that match TRBD2. With V trimmed by 4 bases and J by 5 bases, 4 bases remained unmatched. The CDR3 runs to 14 residues. Germline V gene sequence: CDR1 SGHTA, CDR2 FQGNSA. The CDR3 spells CASSWTSGGETQYF. Written as DNA, the CDR3 is TGTGCCAGCAGCTGGACTAGCGGCGGCGAGACCCAGTACTTC. Filled out from reference TRBV7-2 and TRBJ2-5, the complete variable domain reads GAGVSQSPSNKVTEKGKDVELRCDPISGHTALYWYRQSLGQGLEFLIYFQGNSAPDKSGLPSDRFSAERTGGSVSTLTIQRTQQEDSAVYLCASSWTSGGETQYFGPGTRLLVL.

This CDR3 is CASSSQGRLSGNTIYF. The CDR3 coding sequence is TGTGCCAGCAGCTCACAGGGGAGATTATCTGGAAACACCATATATTTT. The chain combines TRBV7-2 with TRBJ1-3, with TRBD1 identical over 7 bases. Trimming at V came to 4 bases and at J to 1 base, leaving 7 bases not matched to a gene. CDR1 and CDR2 (germline): SGHTA, FQGNSA. The CDR3 contains 16 residues.

The chain is built from TRBV10-2 and TRBJ2-3; D possibly corresponds to TRBD2 (5 bases). The CDR3 has 14 amino acids. Trimming cost V 5 bases and J 0 bases, with 9 bases left between them. The germline V gene has CDR1 WSHSY and CDR2 SAAADI. The CDR3 bases are TGCGCCAGCAGTCGGACTCCCAGCACAGATACGCAGTATTTT. Its translation: CASSRTPSTDTQYF.

This chain connects TRBV4-2 to TRBJ2-1; 9 nucleotides match TRBD2. From germline, CDR1 is LGHNA and CDR2 YNFKEQ. The length of the CDR3 is 20 residues. The V and J ends lost 0 bases and 0 bases, in that order; junction bases with no gene match: 12. This CDR3 reads CASSQDMEAGGRSSYNEQFF. Here the CDR3 DNA reads TGTGCCAGCAGCCAAGATATGGAAGCGGGGGGCAGGAGCTCCTACAATGAGCAGTTCTTC.

This clone was seen a single time. The J gene is TRBJ2-1, the V gene TRBV2; D might be TRBD1 (7 bases). Germline V lookup: CDR1 SNHLY, CDR2 FYNNEI. The CDR3 sequence is 16 residues long. V lost 5 bases and J lost 5, with 19 bases in between. The CDR3 DNA reads TGTGCCAGCAGTCAGACTGCCAGGGGGGCCAACAATGAGCAGTTCTTC. Its translation: CASSQTARGANNEQFF.

The chain employs TRBV19 and TRBJ1-1, with 11 bases lining up with TRBD1. CDR3 length equals 17 residues. Germline lookup yields CDR1 LNHDA and CDR2 SQIVND (reference sequence). J gave up 0 bases and V 6 bases, and 9 bases lay outside the gene matches. The CDR3 coding sequence is TGTGCCAGTAGACCTAAGGGACAGGGGGAGGTGAACACTGAAGCTTTCTTT. Its protein product is CASRPKGQGEVNTEAFF. Full variable domain (missing parts from reference TRBV19 and TRBJ1-1): DGGITQSPKYLFRKEGQNVTLSCEQNLNHDAMYWYRQDPGQGLRLIYYSQIVNDFQKGDIAEGYSVSREKKESFPLTVTSAQKNPTAFYLCASRPKGQGEVNTEAFFGQGTRLTVV.

J is TRBJ2-1 and V is TRBV10-1; D remains ambiguous. Germline CDR1 reads WNHNN; CDR2 reads SYGVQD (reference sequence). The CDR3 contains 16 residues. V lost 0 bases, J lost 7 bases, and 16 bases lay in between. The CDR3 DNA sequence: TGCGCCAGCAGTGAGTCACGCCTGAAACAGTGTAATGAGCAGTTCTTC. It codes for CASSESRLKQCNEQFF.

The CDR3 loop is CAMQGCGYTF. For the CDR3, the DNA is TGTGCCATGCAGGGTTGTGGCTACACCTTC. V is TRBV6-4 and J is TRBJ1-2; weak D call: TRBD1 (5 bases). Germline values: CDR1 MRHNA, CDR2 SNTAGT. The CDR3 totals 10 residues. V lost 10 bases, J lost 7 bases, and 10 bases lay in between.

This sequence joins TRBV11-3 and TRBJ2-3; 9 bases are a match to TRBD2. After removal of 4 bases from V and 4 bases from J, the junction contained 6 bases not matched to a gene. Germline-derived CDR1 and CDR2 are SGHNT and YENEEA. CDR3 length: 15 amino acids. CDR3 sequence reads: CASSSGGGGADTQYF. The CDR3 DNA reads TGTGCCAGCAGCTCCGGCGGGGGGGGAGCAGATACGCAGTATTTT.

The chain joins TRBV10-1 to TRBJ2-5; the D gene is possibly TRBD2 (6 bases). The CDR3 extends over 15 amino acids. Germline CDR1 WNHNN, CDR2 SYGVQD (reference sequence). V lost 4 bases, J lost 2 bases, and 14 bases lay in between. In nucleotides, the CDR3 is TGCGCCAGCAGTGGAACCCAGGGAGGACAAGAGACCCAGTACTTC. Translated: CASSGTQGGQETQYF.

CDR3 region: CASGKGQLEEKLFF. The CDR3 DNA is TGTGCCAGCGGGAAGGGACAGCTGGAGGAAAAACTGTTTTTT. The chain uses TRBV2 and TRBJ1-4; 7 bases are a match to TRBD1. Germline V gene sequence: CDR1 SNHLY, CDR2 FYNNEI. The CDR3 runs to 14 residues. The V segment lost 8 bases and the J segment 8 bases; nucleotides outside the gene matches: 11.

This chain joins TRBV10-3 and TRBJ1-5; the match to TRBD1 covers 7 bases. Germline V CDR1 and CDR2: ENHRY, SYGVKD. The ends lost 6 bases at V and 3 bases at J; junction bases unmatched: 5. The CDR3 is made up of 14 amino acids. CDR3 region: CAISSGGPNQPQHF. As DNA, the CDR3 is TGTGCCATCAGCTCAGGGGGACCCAATCAGCCCCAGCATTTT.

The rearrangement links TRBV25-1 to TRBJ1-1; 9 bases match TRBD1. V was pared by 6 bases and J by 1 base, with 3 bases of the junction left unmatched. CDR3 length: 14 residues. The germline V gene encodes CDR1 MGHDK and CDR2 SYGVNS. CDR3 sequence (DNA): TGTGCCAGCAGGGGACAGGGAGCGAACACTGAAGCTTTCTTT. Its protein product is CASRGQGANTEAFF.

This CDR3 is CASREPGGNEKLFF. The DNA for the CDR3 is TGTGCCAGCAGGGAACCAGGGGGAAATGAAAAACTGTTTTTT. J is TRBJ1-4 and V is TRBV2, with TRBD1 identical over 7 bases. The V gene end was trimmed by 6 bases and the J gene end by 5 bases; junction bases not matched to a gene: 6. Germline CDR1 is SNHLY and CDR2 is FYNNEI. CDR3 length: 14 amino acids. Together with reference TRBV2 and TRBJ1-4, the CDR3 gives the full variable domain: EPEVTQTPSHQVTQMGQEVILRCVPISNHLYFYWYRQILGQKVEFLVSFYNNEISEKSEIFDDQFSVERPDGSNFTLKIRSTKLEDSAMYFCASREPGGNEKLFFGSGTQLSVL.

This sequence joins TRBV16 and TRBJ1-5; 8 nucleotides align to TRBD1. The germline gives CDR1 KGHSY, CDR2 FQNENV. The CDR3 length is 16 residues. V lost 0 bases and J lost 5; bases outside the gene matches: 6. The chain's CDR3 is CASSQSHRGGHQPQHF. DNA of the CDR3: TGTGCCAGCAGCCAATCTCACAGGGGGGGACATCAGCCCCAGCATTTT.

This clone was detected many times. The V call is TRBV3-1 (or the pseudogene TRBV3-2), the J call TRBJ2-7; 8 bases are shared with TRBD1. With V trimmed by 2 bases and J by 1 base, 7 bases remained unmatched. The CDR3 runs 16 residues. CDR1 and CDR2 from the germline V gene are LGHDT and YNNKEL (reference sequence). CDR3: CASSQKLQGVSYEQYF. CDR3 bases: TGTGCCAGCAGCCAAAAACTACAGGGGGTTTCCTACGAGCAGTACTTC.

The chain is built from TRBV18 and TRBJ1-5; 10 bases match TRBD1. Germline V gene data show CDR1 as KGHSH and CDR2 as LQKENI. The junction had 6 bases not matched to a gene; V was cut back by 6 bases and J by 10 bases. CDR3 size: 13 residues. The CDR3 loop is CASSGTGEQPQHF. Written as DNA, the CDR3 is TGTGCCAGCTCGGGGACAGGGGAACAACCCCAGCATTTT.

Written as DNA, the CDR3 is TGTGCCACCAGCAGAGAACGGGACAGGGGGTCGGCCCTCCACTTT. As protein: CATSRERDRGSALHF. V usage is TRBV15 and J usage is TRBJ1-6, with 11 bases lining up with TRBD1. From germline, CDR1 is LNHNV and CDR2 YYDKDF (reference sequence). V shed 0 bases and J 14 bases; nucleotides not matched to a gene: 6. CDR3 length equals 15 residues.

The J gene is TRBJ1-1, the V gene TRBV29-1, with 7 positions matching TRBD1. J was trimmed by 1 base and V by 7 bases; bases with no gene match: 9. The CDR3 is made up of 14 amino acids. The V gene's germline CDR1 is SQVTM and CDR2 ANQGSEA. The CDR3 bases are TGCAGCGCCCTAGACAGGGTACAGAACACTGAAGCTTTCTTT. It encodes CSALDRVQNTEAFF.

V usage is TRBV6-6 and J usage is TRBJ2-7; 8 nucleotides align to TRBD1. The J segment lost 4 bases and the V segment lost 5 bases, leaving 7 bases of the junction unmatched. This CDR3 has 14 amino acids. The germline V gene encodes CDR1 MNHNY and CDR2 SVGAGI (reference sequence). The CDR3 DNA sequence: TGTGCCAGCAGTAATGCAGGGGGCGCTTACGAGCAGTACTTC. Its translation: CASSNAGGAYEQYF.